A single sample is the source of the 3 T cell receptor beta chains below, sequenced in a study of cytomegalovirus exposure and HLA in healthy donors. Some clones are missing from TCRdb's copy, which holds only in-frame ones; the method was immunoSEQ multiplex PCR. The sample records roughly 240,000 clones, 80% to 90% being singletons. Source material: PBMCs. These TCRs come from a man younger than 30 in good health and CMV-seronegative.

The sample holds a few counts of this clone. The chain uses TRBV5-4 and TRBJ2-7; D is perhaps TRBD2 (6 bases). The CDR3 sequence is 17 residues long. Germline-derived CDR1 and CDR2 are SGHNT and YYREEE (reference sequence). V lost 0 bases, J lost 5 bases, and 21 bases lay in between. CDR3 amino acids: CASSLVRLVSFLNEQYF. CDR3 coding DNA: TGTGCCAGCAGCTTGGTACGACTAGTGTCGTTTTTGAACGAGCAGTACTTC. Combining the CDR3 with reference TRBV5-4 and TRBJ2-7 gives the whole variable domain ETGVTQSPTHLIKTRGQQVTLRCSSQSGHNTVSWYQQALGQGPQFIFQYYREEENGRGNFPPRFSGLQFPNYSSELNVNALELDDSALYLCASSLVRLVSFLNEQYFGPGTRLTVT.

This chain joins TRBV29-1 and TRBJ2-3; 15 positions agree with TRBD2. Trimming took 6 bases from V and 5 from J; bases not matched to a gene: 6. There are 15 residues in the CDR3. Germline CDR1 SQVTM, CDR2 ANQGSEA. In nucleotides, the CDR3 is TGCAGCGTCACGGGACTAGCGGGGGGAGTAGATACGCAGTATTTT. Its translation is CSVTGLAGGVDTQYF.

CDR3 amino acids: CASRLDVSGQGIRGYTF. DNA for the CDR3: TGTGCCAGCAGGCTCGACGTTTCGGGACAGGGCATTCGGGGCTACACCTTC. This chain links TRBV2 with TRBJ1-2, with TRBD1 identical over 9 bases. Germline-derived CDR1 and CDR2 are SNHLY and FYNNEI. This CDR3 has 17 residues. V lost 6 bases and J lost 8; bases outside the gene matches: 19.